This TCR beta chain was found in a study of tumor-infiltrating lymphocytes in oesophageal squamous cell carcinoma. TCRdb reprocessed the PCR reads via MiXCR and lists one record per CDR3 protein. Of 15,000 to 20,000 distinct CDR3 sequences listed, 35% to 50% are singletons. Sequencing was carried out using esophageal tumor tissue. The clonotype was recovered from a male donor with esophageal squamous cell carcinoma.

CDR3: CATRMTGAETQYF. In DNA, the CDR3 is TGTGCCACCAGGATGACAGGCGCGGAGACCCAGTACTTC. This chain connects TRBV24-1 to TRBJ2-5; D possibly corresponds to TRBD1 (6 bases). The CDR3 is 13 residues long. Trimming took 7 bases from V and 5 from J, leaving 13 bases between them. Germline CDR1 reads KGHDR; CDR2 reads SFDVKD.